This T cell receptor beta chain was captured by sequencing in a study of blood T cell repertoires in COVID-19. In the study overall: The analysed material was cDNA or gDNA that came from T cells, B-cell-depleted T cells, or PBMCs.

Trimming removed 6 bases from V and 5 bases from J, with 19 bases in between. The CDR3 contains 15 residues. The germline V gene encodes CDR1 MNHEY and CDR2 SVGAGI. The method was immunoSEQ multiplex PCR; TCRdb's version includes in-frame clones alone and lacks a portion of them. The data contain under 150,000 clones, 70% to 80% of them singletons. The receptor was isolated from a woman aged 80 or over with acute or convalescent COVID-19. The chain has TRBV6-5 and TRBJ1-2, with a possible D match to TRBD1 (5 bases). Sequencing was done on a sample of peripheral blood. CDR3 residues: CASSDSYSSKYGYTF. The CDR3 bases are TGTGCCAGCAGCGACAGTTACTCGTCAAAGTATGGCTACACCTTC.